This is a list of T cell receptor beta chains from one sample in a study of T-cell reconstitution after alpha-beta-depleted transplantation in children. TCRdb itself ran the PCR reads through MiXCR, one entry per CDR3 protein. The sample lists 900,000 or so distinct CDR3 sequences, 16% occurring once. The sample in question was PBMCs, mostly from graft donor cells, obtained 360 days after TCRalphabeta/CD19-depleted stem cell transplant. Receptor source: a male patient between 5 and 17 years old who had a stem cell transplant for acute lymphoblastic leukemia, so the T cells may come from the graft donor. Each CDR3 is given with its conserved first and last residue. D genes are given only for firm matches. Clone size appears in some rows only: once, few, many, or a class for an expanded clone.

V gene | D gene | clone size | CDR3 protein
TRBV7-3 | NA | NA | CASSTPTRDTQYF
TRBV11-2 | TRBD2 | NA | CASSAASGGYNEQFF
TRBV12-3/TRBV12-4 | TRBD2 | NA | CASRLAGGVEQFF
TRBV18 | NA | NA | CASSRRSGGNEQFF
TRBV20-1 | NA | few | CSASGGATPYNEQFF
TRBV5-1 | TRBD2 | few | CASSFPSLAGRNEQFF
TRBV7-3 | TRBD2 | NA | CASSLLAGGTAPGELFF
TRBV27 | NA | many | CASSSLLGWTYEQYF
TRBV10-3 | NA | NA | CAIGGRGLANQPQHF
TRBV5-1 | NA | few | CASSFVDEQYF
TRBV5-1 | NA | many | CASSLGAGVTDTQYF
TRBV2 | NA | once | CASRGRVEQFF
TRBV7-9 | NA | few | CASLPGFSYNEQFF
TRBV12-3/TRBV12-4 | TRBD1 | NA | CASSGQGAWNEQFF
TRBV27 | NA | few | CASSFFRSQLGGEQFF
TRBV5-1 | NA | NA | CASSPPRSSSNQPQHF
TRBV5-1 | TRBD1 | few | CASSHWTGGYEQYF
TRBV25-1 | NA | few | CASSELSVPGELFF
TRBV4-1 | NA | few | CASSQAGANTGELFF
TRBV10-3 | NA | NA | CAISESFKSGNTEAFF
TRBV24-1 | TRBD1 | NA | CATSVPDRGSYNEQFF
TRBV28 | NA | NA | CASTQGFGVSNQPQHF
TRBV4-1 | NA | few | CASSIPGRSYNEQFF
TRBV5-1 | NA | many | CASSLAQSAVLNEQFF
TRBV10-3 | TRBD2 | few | CAISRLAGGNNEQFF
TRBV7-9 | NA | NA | CASSLGEAVTWKETQYF
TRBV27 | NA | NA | CASSYRTEVGNTIYF
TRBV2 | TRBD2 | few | CASRERGLAGDYHF
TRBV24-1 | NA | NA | CATGAGTVSSYNEQFF
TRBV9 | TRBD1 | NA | CASSGGQWNQPQHF
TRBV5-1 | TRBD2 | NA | CASSLARRAGAGWNTGELFF
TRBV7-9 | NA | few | CASPEGEDTQYF
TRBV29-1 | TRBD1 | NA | CSVAGDRGTYEQYF
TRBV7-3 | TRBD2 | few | CASSLTASGPPKTQYF
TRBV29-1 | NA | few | CSVLFYYVDGYTF
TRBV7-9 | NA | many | CASSARQWGNYGYTF
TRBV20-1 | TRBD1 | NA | CCAARVGQGYNEQFF
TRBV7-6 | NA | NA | CASSRPGTQSTGELFF
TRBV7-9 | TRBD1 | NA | CASSINRGSEALF
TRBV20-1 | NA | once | CSARVPIDTQYF
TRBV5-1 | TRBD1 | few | CASSLGDRRVYNEQFF
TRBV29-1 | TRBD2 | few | CSVVLAGVRQETQYF
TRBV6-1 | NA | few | CASTTSRPYNEQFF
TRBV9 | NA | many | CASSGARRSAYNEQFF
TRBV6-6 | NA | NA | CASSYSRDYEQFF
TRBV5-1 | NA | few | CASSPSSGQETQYF
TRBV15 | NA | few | CATSGSRETQYF
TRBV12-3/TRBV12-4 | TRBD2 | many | CASSPPGLAGGPGADTQYF
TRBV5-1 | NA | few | CASSLDSSRRSQYF
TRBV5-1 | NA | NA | CASSLSRGNTGELFF